This T cell receptor beta chain was captured by sequencing in a study of OX40 agonist ivuxolimab in advanced cancers. Study in general: Treatment received earlier with anti-PD-1, anti-PD-L1 or anti-CTLA-4 agents was allowed, and more than 30% had some. Study conclusions and caveats: At 0.1 to 3.0 mg/kg, CD4+ and CD8+ blood T cells expanded clonally by week 6.

A remark on this clone: Its antigen remains unidentified.

V lost 4 bases to trimming and J lost 8 bases; unmatched junction nucleotides: 10. CDR1 and CDR2 from the germline V gene are MDHEN and SYDVKM. CDR3 length: 14 amino acids. The assay was immunoSEQ multiplex PCR, and TCRdb's table has in-frame clones only and misses some. The sample yields about 75,000 clones, about 86% seen once. The TCR sequence derives from an adult with an advanced solid tumor such as melanoma, head and neck, liver or kidney cancer. The chain carries TRBV28 and TRBJ1-2; 7 positions agree with TRBD1. The sample here was CD4+ or CD8+ T cells sorted from blood, taken in a trial of the OX40 agonist ivuxolimab. DNA for the CDR3: TGTGCCAGCAGTTGGAGGGACAGCGGAGGGGGCTACACCTTC. Translated: CASSWRDSGGGYTF.